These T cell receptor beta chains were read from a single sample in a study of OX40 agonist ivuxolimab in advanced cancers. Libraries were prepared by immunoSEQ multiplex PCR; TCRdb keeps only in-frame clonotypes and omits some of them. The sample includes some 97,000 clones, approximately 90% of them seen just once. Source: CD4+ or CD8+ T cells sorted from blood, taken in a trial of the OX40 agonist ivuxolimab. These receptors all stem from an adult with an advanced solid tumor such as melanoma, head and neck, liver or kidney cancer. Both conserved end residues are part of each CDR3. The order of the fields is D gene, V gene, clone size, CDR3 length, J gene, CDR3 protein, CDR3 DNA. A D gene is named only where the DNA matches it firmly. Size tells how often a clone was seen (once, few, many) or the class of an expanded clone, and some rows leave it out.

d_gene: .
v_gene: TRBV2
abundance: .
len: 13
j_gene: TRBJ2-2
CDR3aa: CASRGGPLRELFF
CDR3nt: TGTGCCAGCAGGGGGGGACCCCTGCGGGAGCTGTTTTTT

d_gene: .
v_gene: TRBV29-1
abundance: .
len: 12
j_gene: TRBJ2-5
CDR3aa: CSPDRSQETQYF
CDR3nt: TGCAGCCCGGACAGATCCCAAGAGACCCAGTACTTC

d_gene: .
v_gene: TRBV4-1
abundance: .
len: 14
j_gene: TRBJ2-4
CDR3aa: CASSQEGTRGIQYF
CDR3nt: TGCGCCAGCAGCCAAGAGGGCACCCGCGGCATTCAGTACTTC

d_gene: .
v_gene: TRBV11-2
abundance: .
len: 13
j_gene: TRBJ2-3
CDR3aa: CASTYLTGDTQYF
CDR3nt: TGTGCCAGCACCTACCTGACTGGAGATACGCAGTATTTT

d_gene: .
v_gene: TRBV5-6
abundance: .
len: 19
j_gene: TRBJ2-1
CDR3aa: CASSLFQTLSKSSYNEQFF
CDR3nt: TGTGCCAGCAGCTTGTTCCAGACCCTGTCGAAAAGCTCCTACAATGAGCAGTTCTTC

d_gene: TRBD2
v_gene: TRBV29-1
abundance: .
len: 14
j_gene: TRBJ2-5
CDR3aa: CSVEVAGAGETQYF
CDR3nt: TGCAGCGTTGAAGTAGCGGGGGCAGGGGAGACCCAGTACTTC

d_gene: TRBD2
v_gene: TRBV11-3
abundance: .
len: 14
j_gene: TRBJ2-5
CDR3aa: CASSLGGGGETQYF
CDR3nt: TGTGCCAGCAGCTTGGGTGGCGGGGGAGAGACCCAGTACTTC

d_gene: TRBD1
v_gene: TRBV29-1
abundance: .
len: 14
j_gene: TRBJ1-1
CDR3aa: CSVDWQGVGTEAFF
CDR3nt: TGCAGCGTTGACTGGCAGGGGGTAGGAACTGAAGCTTTCTTT

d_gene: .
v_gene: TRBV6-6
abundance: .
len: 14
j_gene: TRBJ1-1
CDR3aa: CASSYSSTGIEAFF
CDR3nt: TGTGCCAGCAGTTACTCGAGTACGGGTATTGAAGCTTTCTTT

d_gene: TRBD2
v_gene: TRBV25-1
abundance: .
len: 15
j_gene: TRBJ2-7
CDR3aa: CASSGWTSAVGEQYF
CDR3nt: TGTGCCAGCAGTGGATGGACTAGCGCCGTAGGGGAGCAGTACTTC

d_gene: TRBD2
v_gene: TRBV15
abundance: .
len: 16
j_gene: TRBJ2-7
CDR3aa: CATSRGGSGRIDEQYF
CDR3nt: TGTGCCACCAGCAGAGGGGGCAGCGGGAGGATAGACGAGCAGTACTTC

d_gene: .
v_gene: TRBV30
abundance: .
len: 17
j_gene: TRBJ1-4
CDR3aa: CAWSVSPGSPRGEKLFF
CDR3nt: TGTGCCTGGAGTGTATCCCCAGGGTCCCCGAGGGGTGAAAAACTGTTTTTT

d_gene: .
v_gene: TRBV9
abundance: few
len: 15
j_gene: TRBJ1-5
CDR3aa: CASSPGTASNQPQHF
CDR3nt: TGTGCCAGCAGCCCCGGGACGGCAAGCAATCAGCCCCAGCATTTT

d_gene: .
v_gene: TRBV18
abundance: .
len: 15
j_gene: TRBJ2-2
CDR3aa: CASSPPQENTGELFF
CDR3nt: TGTGCCAGCTCACCACCACAGGAGAACACCGGGGAGCTGTTTTTT

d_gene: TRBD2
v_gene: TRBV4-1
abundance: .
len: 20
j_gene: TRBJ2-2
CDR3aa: CASSQEVPGLAGVRTGELFF
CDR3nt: TGCGCCAGCAGCCAAGAGGTTCCGGGACTAGCGGGAGTGCGAACCGGGGAGCTGTTTTTT

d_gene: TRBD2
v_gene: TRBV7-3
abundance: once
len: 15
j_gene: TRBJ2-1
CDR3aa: CASSTGLARINEQFF
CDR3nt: TGTGCCAGCAGCACCGGACTAGCGAGAATCAATGAGCAGTTCTTC

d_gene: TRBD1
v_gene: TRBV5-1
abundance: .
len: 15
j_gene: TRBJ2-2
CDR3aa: CASSLTGGKAGELFF
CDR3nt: TGCGCCAGCAGCTTGACAGGGGGCAAGGCCGGGGAGCTGTTTTTT

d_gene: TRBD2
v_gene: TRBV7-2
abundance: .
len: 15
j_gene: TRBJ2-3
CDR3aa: CASSWAGGGPDTQYF
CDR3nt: TGTGCCAGCAGCTGGGCGGGAGGAGGCCCAGATACGCAGTATTTT

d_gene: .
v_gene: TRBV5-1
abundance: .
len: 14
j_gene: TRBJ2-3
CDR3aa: CASSLGPSTDTQYF
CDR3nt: TGCGCCAGCAGCTTGGGTCCATCCACAGATACGCAGTATTTT

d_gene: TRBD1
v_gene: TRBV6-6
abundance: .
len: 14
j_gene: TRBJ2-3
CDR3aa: CASSPGTGGYTQYF
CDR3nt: TGTGCCAGCAGTCCCGGGACAGGGGGATATACGCAGTATTTT

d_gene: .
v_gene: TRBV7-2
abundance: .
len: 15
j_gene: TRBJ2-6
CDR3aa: CASSLTPGGANVLTF
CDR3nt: TGTGCCAGCAGCTTAACCCCAGGGGGGGCCAACGTCCTGACTTTC

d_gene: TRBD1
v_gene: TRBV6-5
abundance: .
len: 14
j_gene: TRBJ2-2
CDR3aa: CASKGQGFPGELFF
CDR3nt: TGTGCCAGCAAGGGACAGGGTTTCCCCGGGGAGCTGTTTTTT

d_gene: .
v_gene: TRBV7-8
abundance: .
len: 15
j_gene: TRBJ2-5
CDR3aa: CASSPETGVRETQYF
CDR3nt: TGTGCCAGCAGCCCTGAGACCGGGGTCCGGGAGACCCAGTACTTC

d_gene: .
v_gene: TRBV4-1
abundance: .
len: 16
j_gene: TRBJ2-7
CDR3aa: CASSQEGEVSSYEQYF
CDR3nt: TGCGCCAGCAGCCAAGAGGGGGAGGTCAGCTCCTACGAGCAGTACTTC

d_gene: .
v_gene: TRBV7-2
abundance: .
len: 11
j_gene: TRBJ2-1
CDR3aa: CASSYLREQFF
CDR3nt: TGTGCCAGCAGCTACCTCCGCGAGCAGTTCTTC

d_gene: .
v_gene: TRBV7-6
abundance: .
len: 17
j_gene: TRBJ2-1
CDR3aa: CASSLDGVGRSYNEQFF
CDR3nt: TGTGCCAGCAGCTTAGACGGCGTGGGGAGGTCCTACAATGAGCAGTTCTTC

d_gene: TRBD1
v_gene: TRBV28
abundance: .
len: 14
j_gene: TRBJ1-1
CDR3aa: CASRPGTGITEAFF
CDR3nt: TGTGCCAGCAGGCCCGGGACAGGGATCACTGAAGCTTTCTTT

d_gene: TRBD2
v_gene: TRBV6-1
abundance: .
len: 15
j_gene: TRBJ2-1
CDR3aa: CASSKGTNLYNEQFF
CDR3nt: TGTGCCAGCAGTAAAGGGACTAACCTCTACAATGAGCAGTTCTTC

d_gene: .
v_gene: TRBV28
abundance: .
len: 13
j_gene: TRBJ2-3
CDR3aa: CASRKDATDTQYF
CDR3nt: TGTGCCAGCAGAAAAGACGCCACAGATACGCAGTATTTT

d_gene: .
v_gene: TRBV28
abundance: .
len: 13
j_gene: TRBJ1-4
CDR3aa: CASSPDPNGLRFF
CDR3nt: TGTGCCAGCAGTCCGGACCCCAACGGTCTTAGGTTTTTT

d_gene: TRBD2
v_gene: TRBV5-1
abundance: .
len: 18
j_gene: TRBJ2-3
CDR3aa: CASSSRGWGSGSTDTQYF
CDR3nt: TGCGCCAGCAGCTCCAGGGGGTGGGGTAGCGGGAGTACAGATACGCAGTATTTT

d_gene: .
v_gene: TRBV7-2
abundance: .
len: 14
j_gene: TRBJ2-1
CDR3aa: CASSFRGSYNEQFF
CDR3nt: TGTGCCAGCAGCTTCCGGGGATCCTACAATGAGCAGTTCTTC

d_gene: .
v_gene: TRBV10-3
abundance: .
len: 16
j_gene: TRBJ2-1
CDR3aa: CAISLAALSSYNEQFF
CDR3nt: TGTGCCATCAGCCTGGCCGCCTTGAGCTCCTACAATGAGCAGTTCTTC